Listed here is a single T cell receptor beta chain. The V end was cut by 0 bases, the J end by 3 bases, with 22 bases between. Germline CDR1 reads SGHNT; CDR2 reads YYREEE (reference sequence). CDR3 size: 18 residues. Sequencing used immunoSEQ multiplex PCR; TCRdb keeps in-frame clones, though not all of them. The data contain some 490,000 clones, approximately 83% of them singletons. The data are from a study of blood T cell repertoires in COVID-19. Study-level information: From T cells, B-cell-depleted T cells, or PBMCs came the material, which was cDNA or gDNA.

The sample consisted of peripheral blood. The gene calls are TRBV5-4 and TRBJ2-7; D possibly corresponds to TRBD2 (6 bases). The TCR comes from a human donor in a cohort sampled during active COVID-19. The CDR3 nucleotides read TGTGCCAGCAGCTTGGATGGTGCGACTACCCGAGCGGGCTACGAGCAGTACTTC. Translation: CASSLDGATTRAGYEQYF.